One sample yielded the 9 T cell receptor beta chains listed below, sequenced in a study of blood T cell repertoires in COVID-19. Profiling relied on immunoSEQ multiplex PCR, and the TCRdb table lists in-frame clones only, not all of them. This sample has 89,000 or so clones; around 92% occur once, and the top ten carry 2.7%. The sample taken for sequencing was peripheral blood. These receptors all come from a man between 50 and 59 years old with COVID-19, enrolled during active disease.

CDR3 nucleotides: TGTGCCAGCAGCCACACCAGGGGAGCTGGAAACACCATATATTTT. Protein sequence: CASSHTRGAGNTIYF. The V and J genes are TRBV11-1 and TRBJ1-3; D perhaps matches TRBD1 (6 bases). The CDR3 is 15 amino acids. Germline V gives CDR1 SGHAT, CDR2 FQDESV (reference sequence). Trimming shortened V by 5 bases and J by 2 bases, and 13 bases separated the two germline ends.

V and J are TRBV7-9 and TRBJ2-3, with TRBD1 matching 7 bases. The CDR3 is 13 amino acids. Unmatched junction bases numbered 5, after V lost 6 bases and J lost 5 bases. Germline values: CDR1 SEHNR, CDR2 FQNEAQ (reference sequence). The CDR3 here is CASRIGTEDTQYF. In nucleotides, the CDR3 is TGTGCCAGCAGAATAGGGACAGAAGATACGCAGTATTTT.

The chain couples TRBV6-6 to TRBJ1-2, with D perhaps matching TRBD1 (5 bases). The ends were cut back, 0 bases at V and 3 bases at J, with 8 bases in the middle. This CDR3 comprises 14 residues. In germline, CDR1 is MNHNY, CDR2 SVGAGI (reference sequence). The CDR3 sequence is CASSYSAGYYGYTF. In DNA, the CDR3 is TGTGCCAGCAGTTACTCTGCAGGGTACTATGGCTACACCTTC.

The gene calls are TRBV28 and TRBJ1-6; no clear D gene. Trimming pared 3 bases from V and 0 bases from J, leaving 9 bases between. The germline V gene encodes CDR1 MDHEN and CDR2 SYDVKM. This CDR3 comprises 16 residues. The CDR3 sequence is CASSLPLSSYNSPLHF. CDR3 coding DNA: TGTGCCAGCAGTTTGCCACTGAGCTCCTATAATTCACCCCTCCACTTT.

This chain joins TRBV10-3 and TRBJ2-2; D is uncertain. CDR1 ENHRY and CDR2 SYGVKD come from the germline V gene. V dropped 1 base and J dropped 4 bases, with 10 bases sitting between them. The CDR3 contains 15 residues. The CDR3 region has the DNA TGTGCCATCAGTGAGTGGCAGACTGGCACCGGGGAGCTGTTTTTT. Protein product: CAISEWQTGTGELFF.

V is TRBV5-5 and J is TRBJ1-5; D unclear. The CDR3 is 15 amino acids. From germline, CDR1 is SGHKS and CDR2 YYEKEE (reference sequence). V lost 3 bases and J 3 bases, leaving 13 bases between the germline ends. The CDR3 DNA is TGTGCCAGCAGCTCTACAAGAGGAGTCAATCAGCCCCAGCATTTT. Amino acid sequence: CASSSTRGVNQPQHF.

In its sample, this clone was seen once. V and J are TRBV18 and TRBJ2-7; D perhaps matches TRBD1 (6 bases). With 1 base removed from V and 4 bases from J, the gap between germline ends came to 17 bases. The V gene's germline CDR1 is KGHSH and CDR2 LQKENI. The CDR3 sequence is 16 residues long. The CDR3 DNA reads as TGTGCCAGCTCACCACGGAACGCGGACAGCCCGTACGAGCAGTACTTC. The encoded protein is CASSPRNADSPYEQYF. The full variable domain, its missing parts supplied by reference TRBV18 and TRBJ2-7, is NAGVMQNPRHLVRRRGQEARLRCSPMKGHSHVYWYRQLPEEGLKFMVYLQKENIIDESGMPKERFSAEFPKEGPSILRIQQVVRGDSAAYFCASSPRNADSPYEQYFGPGTRLTVT.

Notes on this clone: Other DNA variants within this sample encode the same CDR3. This rearrangement joins TRBV5-4 to TRBJ2-7; TRBD1 aligns across 11 bases. CDR1 is SGHNT and CDR2 is YYREEE in the germline V gene (reference sequence). V shed 4 bases, J shed 0 bases, and the junction held 3 bases outside the gene matches. This CDR3 contains 15 residues. CDR3 region: CASSPGTGGSYEQYF. The DNA for the CDR3 is TGTGCCAGCAGCCCCGGGACAGGGGGCTCCTACGAGCAGTACTTC.

The V gene is TRBV11-2, the J gene TRBJ1-1, with D possibly being TRBD1 (5 bases). V lost 1 base to trimming and J lost 1 base, with 10 bases between them. This CDR3 spans 15 amino acids. CDR1 is SGHAT, CDR2 FQNNGV, per germline. CDR3 sequence reads: CASSLAGGRNTEAFF. The DNA of the CDR3 is TGTGCCAGCAGCTTAGCGGGGGGGAGGAACACTGAAGCTTTCTTT.